This record concerns one T cell receptor beta chain sequence. The target antigen is unknown. This sample is drawn from a study of OX40 agonist ivuxolimab in advanced cancers. Produced via immunoSEQ multiplex PCR; TCRdb's table is partial and in-frame only. Of approximately 17,000 clones listed, 80% to 85% are singletons. The CDR3 is 13 residues long. Germline V gene lookup returns CDR1 SGHAT and CDR2 FQNNGV. Trimming took 1 base from V and 8 from J, leaving 8 bases between them. Study observations and caveats: Expanded clones were, on average, more numerous among CD8+ T cells than CD4+.

The chain uses TRBV11-2 and TRBJ2-2, with D tentatively TRBD2 (5 bases). Specimen: CD4+ or CD8+ T cells sorted from blood, collected in a trial of the OX40 agonist ivuxolimab. This TCR derives from an adult with an advanced solid tumor such as melanoma, head and neck, liver or kidney cancer. The CDR3 reads CASSLGGRGELFF. CDR3 in DNA: TGTGCCAGCAGCTTAGGTGGGAGAGGGGAGCTGTTTTTT.